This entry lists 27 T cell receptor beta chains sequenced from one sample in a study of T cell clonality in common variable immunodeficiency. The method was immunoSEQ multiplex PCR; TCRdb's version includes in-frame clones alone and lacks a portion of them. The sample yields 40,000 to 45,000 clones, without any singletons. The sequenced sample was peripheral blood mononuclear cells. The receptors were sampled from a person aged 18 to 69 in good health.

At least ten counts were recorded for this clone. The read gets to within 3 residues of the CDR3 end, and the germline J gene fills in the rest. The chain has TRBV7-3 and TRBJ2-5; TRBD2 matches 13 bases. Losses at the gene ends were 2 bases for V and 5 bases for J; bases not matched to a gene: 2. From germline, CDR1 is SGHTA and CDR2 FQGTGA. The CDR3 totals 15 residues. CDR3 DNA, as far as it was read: TGTGCCAGCAGCTTAGGGACTAGCGGGATGGAGACC. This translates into CASSLGTSGMET. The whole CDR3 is CASSLGTSGMETQYF.

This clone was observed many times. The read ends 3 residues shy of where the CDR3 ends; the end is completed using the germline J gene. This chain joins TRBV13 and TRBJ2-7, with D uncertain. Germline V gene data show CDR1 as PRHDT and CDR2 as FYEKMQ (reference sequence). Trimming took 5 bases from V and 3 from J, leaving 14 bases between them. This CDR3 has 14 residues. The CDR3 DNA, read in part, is TGTGCCAGCAGCCTGGTGGTTTCTAGCTACGAG. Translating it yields CASSLVVSSYE. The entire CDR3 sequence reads CASSLVVSSYEQYF.

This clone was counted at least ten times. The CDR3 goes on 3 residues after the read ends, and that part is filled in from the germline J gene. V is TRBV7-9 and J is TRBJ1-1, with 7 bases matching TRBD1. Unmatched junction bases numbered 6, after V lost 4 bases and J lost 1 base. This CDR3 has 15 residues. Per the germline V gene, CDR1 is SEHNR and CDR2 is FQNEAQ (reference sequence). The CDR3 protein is CASSYPGGRNTEAFF. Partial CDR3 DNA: TGTGCCAGCAGCTATCCAGGGGGTCGGAACACTGAA.

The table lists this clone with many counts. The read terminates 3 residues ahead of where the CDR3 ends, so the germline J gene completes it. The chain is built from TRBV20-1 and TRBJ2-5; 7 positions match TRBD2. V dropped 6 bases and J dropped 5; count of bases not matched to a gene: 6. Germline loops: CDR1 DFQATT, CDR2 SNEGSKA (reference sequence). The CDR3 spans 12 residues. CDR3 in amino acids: CSATRGDETQYF. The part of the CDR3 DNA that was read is TGCAGTGCGACACGGGGGGACGAGACC.

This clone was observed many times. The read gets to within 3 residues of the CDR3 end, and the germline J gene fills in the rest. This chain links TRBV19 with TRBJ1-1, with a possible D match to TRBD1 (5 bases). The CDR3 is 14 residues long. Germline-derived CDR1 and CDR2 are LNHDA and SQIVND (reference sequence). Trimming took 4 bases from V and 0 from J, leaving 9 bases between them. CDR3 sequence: CASSTPGVNTEAFF. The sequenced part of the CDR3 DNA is TGTGCCAGTAGTACTCCGGGGGTGAACACTGAA.

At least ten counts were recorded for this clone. The chain's CDR3 is CSSQTPGTTRYEQYF. Partial CDR3 DNA: TGCAGCAGCCAGACCCCCGGGACAACAAGATACGAG. This chain uses TRBV20-1 with TRBJ2-7; a possible D gene is TRBD1 (6 bases). From the germline J gene comes the end of the CDR3, since the read stops 3 residues before it. Germline CDR1 DFQATT, CDR2 SNEGSKA (reference sequence). This CDR3 contains 15 residues.

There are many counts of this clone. CDR3 bases read: TGTGCCAGTAGTATAGGAACGGTAACCAATCAGCCC. Residues: CASSIGTVTNQP. The whole CDR3 protein reads CASSIGTVTNQPQHF. V usage is TRBV19 and J usage is TRBJ1-5; D unclear. The read comes to an end 3 residues before the CDR3 does, leaving the germline J gene to fill in the end. This CDR3 has 15 residues. Per the germline V gene, CDR1 is LNHDA and CDR2 is SQIVND (reference sequence). The V gene lost 1 base and the J gene lost 3 bases, with 10 bases spanning the gap.

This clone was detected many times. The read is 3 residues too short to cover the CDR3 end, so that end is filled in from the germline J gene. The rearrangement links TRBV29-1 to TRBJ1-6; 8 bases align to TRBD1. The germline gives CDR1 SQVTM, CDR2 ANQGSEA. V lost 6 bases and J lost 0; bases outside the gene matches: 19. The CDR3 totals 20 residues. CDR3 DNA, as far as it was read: TGCAGCGTGAAACACCACCACAGGGGGGGCTACAGCTCCTATAATTCACCC. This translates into CSVKHHHRGGYSSYNSP. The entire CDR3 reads CSVKHHHRGGYSSYNSPLHF.

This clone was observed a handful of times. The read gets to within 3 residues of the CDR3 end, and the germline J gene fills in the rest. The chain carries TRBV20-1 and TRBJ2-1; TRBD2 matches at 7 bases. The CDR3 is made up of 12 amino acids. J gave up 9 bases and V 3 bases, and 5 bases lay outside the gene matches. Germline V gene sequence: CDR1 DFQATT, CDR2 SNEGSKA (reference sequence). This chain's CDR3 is CSASRGRAEQFF. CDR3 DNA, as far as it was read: TGCAGTGCTAGTCGGGGGAGGGCTGAG.

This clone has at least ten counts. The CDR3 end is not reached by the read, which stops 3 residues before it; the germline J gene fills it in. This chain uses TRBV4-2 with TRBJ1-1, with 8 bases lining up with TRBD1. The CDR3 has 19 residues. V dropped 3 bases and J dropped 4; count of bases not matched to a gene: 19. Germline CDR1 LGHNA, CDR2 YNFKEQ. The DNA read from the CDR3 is TGTGCCAGCAGCCAGGCACTCCGGGACAGGCAGGGAGGACGCACTGAA. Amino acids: CASSQALRDRQGGRTE. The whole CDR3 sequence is CASSQALRDRQGGRTEAFF.

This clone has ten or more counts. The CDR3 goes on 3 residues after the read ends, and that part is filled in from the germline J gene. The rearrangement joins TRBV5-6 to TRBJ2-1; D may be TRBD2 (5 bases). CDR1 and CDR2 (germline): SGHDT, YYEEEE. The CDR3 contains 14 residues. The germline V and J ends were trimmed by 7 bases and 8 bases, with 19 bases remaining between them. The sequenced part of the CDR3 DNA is TGTGCCAGCTGGGGTCTGGCGGGTCTCGATGAG. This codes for CASWGLAGLDE. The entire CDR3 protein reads CASWGLAGLDEQFF.

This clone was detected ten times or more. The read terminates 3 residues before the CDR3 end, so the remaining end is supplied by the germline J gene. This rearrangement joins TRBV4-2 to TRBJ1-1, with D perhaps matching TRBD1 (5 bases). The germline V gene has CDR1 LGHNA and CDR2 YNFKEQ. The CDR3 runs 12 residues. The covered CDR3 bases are TGTGCCAGCAGAGAAGGAGGGGTGGAA. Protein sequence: CASREGGVE. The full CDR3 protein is CASREGGVEAFF.

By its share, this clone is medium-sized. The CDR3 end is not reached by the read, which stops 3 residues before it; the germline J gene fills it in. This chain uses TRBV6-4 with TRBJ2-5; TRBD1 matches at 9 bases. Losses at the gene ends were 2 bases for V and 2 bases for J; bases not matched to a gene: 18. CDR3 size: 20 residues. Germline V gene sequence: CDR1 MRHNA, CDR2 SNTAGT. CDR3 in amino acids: CASSDGPVDRGSSWQETQYF. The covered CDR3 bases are TGTGCCAGCAGTGACGGCCCTGTGGACAGGGGTTCGAGTTGGCAAGAGACC.

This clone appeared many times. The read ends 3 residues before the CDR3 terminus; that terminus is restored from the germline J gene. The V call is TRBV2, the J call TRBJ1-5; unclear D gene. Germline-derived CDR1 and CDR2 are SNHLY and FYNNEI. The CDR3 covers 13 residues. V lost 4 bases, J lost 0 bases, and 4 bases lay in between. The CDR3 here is CASSVGSNQPQHF. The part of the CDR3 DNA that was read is TGTGCCAGCAGTGTCGGTAGCAATCAGCCC.

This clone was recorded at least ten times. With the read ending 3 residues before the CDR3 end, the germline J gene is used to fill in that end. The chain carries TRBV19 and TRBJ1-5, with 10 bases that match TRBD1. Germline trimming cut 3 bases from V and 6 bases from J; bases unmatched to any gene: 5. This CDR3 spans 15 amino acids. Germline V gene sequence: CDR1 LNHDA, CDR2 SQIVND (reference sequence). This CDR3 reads CASSMDRGGSQPQHF. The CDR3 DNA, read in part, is TGTGCCAGTAGTATGGACAGGGGGGGTTCTCAGCCC. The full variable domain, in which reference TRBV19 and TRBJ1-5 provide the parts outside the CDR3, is DGGITQSPKYLFRKEGQNVTLSCEQNLNHDAMYWYRQDPGQGLRLIYYSQIVNDFQKGDIAEGYSVSREKKESFPLTVTSAQKNPTAFYLCASSMDRGGSQPQHFGDGTRLSIL.

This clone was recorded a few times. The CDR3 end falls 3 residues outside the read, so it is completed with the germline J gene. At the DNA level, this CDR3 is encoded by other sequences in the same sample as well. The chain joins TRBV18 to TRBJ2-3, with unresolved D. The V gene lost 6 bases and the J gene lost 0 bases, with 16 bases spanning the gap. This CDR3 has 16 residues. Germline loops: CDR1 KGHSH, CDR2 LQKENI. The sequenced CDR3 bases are TGTGCCAGCTCCCCCCCGTGGAAGGGCAGCACAGATACG. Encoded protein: CASSPPWKGSTDT. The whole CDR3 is CASSPPWKGSTDTQYF.

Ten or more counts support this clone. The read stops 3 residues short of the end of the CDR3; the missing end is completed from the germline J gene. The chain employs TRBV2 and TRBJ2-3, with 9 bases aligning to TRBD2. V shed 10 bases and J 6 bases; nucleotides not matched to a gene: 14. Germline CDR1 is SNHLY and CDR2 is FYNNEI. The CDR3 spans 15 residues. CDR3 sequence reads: CATGRASGVEDTQYF. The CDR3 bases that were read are TGTGCCACCGGGAGGGCTAGCGGGGTGGAGGATACG.

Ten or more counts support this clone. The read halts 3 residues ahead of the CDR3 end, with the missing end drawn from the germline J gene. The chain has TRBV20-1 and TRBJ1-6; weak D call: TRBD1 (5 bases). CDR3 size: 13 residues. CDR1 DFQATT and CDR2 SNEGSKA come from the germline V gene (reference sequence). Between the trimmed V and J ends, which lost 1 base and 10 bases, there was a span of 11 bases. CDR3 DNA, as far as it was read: TGCAGTGCTAGAGGAAGGGGTTTCTCACCC. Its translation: CSARGRGFSP. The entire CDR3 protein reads CSARGRGFSPLHF.

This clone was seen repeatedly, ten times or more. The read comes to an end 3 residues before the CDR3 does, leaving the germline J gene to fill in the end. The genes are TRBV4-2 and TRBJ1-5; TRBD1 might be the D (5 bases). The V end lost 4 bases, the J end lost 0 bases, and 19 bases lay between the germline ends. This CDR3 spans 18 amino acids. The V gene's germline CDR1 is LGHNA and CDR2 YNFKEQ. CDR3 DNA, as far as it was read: TGTGCCAGCAGCCTTACGGACACGCTTCTTTATAGCAATCAGCCC. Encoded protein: CASSLTDTLLYSNQP. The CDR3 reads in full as CASSLTDTLLYSNQPQHF.

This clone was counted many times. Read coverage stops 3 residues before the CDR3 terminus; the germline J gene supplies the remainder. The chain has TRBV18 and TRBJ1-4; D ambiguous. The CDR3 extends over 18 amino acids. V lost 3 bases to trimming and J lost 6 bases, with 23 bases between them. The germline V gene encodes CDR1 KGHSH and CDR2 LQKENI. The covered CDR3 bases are TGTGCCAGCTCACCCCTCCAGCTCTCAGAACTAGAGGATGAAAAA. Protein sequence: CASSPLQLSELEDEK. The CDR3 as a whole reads CASSPLQLSELEDEKLFF.

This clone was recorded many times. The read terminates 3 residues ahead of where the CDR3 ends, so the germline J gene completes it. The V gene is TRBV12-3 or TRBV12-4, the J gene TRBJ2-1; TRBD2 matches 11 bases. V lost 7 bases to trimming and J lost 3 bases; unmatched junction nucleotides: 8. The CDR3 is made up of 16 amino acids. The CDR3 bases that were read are TGTGCCAGCACCCTTAGCGGGGGGGGAAACTACAATGAG. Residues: CASTLSGGGNYNE. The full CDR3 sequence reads CASTLSGGGNYNEQFF.

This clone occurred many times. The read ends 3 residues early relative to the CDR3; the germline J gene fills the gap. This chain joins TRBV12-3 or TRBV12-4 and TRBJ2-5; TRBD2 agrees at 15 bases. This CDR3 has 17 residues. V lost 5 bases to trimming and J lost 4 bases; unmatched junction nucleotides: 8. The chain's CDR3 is CASSQWTSGGVAETQYF. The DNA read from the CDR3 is TGTGCCAGCAGTCAGTGGACTAGCGGGGGGGTCGCAGAGACC.

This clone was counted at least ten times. Incomplete CDR3 DNA: TGTGCCATCAGGACCACAGGCACAGATACG. This encodes CAIRTTGTDT. The CDR3 in full is CAIRTTGTDTQYF. The chain couples TRBV10-3 to TRBJ2-3; no clear D gene. The read terminates 3 residues ahead of where the CDR3 ends, so the germline J gene completes it. V was shortened by 6 bases and J by 1 base, with 8 bases between the two germline ends. The CDR3 is 13 amino acids. Germline CDR1 ENHRY, CDR2 SYGVKD.

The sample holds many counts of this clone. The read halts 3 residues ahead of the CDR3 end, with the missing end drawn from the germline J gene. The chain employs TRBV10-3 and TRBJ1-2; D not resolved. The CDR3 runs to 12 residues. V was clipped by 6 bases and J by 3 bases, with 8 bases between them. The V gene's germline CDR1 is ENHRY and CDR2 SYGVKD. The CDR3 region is CAIRGAHYGYTF. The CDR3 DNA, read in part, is TGTGCCATCAGGGGCGCACACTATGGC.

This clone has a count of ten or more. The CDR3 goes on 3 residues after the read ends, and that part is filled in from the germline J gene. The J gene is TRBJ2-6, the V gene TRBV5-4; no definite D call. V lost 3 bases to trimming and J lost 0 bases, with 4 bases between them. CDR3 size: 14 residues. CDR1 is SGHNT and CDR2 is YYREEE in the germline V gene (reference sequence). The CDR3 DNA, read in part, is TGTGCCAGCAGCTGGGCCTCTGGGGCCAACGTC. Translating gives CASSWASGANV. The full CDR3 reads CASSWASGANVLTF.

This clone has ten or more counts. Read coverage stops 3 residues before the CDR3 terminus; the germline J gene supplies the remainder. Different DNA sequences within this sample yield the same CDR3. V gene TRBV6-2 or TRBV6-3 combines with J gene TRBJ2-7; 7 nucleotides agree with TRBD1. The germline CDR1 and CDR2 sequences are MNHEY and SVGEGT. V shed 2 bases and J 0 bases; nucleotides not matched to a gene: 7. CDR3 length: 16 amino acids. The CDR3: CASSYTVGTASYEQYF. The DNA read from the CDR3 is TGTGCCAGCAGTTACACAGTAGGGACAGCCTCCTACGAG.

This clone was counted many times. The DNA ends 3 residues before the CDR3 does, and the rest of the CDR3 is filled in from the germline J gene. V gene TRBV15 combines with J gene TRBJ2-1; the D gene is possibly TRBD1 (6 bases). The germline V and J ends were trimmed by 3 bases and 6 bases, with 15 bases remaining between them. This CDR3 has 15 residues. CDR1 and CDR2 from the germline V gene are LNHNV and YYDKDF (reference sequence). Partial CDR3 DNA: TGTGCCACCAGCAGCCCGGGACACCCCGGCAATGAG. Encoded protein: CATSSPGHPGNE. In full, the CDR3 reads CATSSPGHPGNEQFF.